These 14 T cell receptor beta chains originate from one sample sequenced in a study of blood T cell repertoires in COVID-19. TCRdb's table, derived via immunoSEQ multiplex PCR, lists solely in-frame clones and lacks some. The table includes roughly 190,000 clones, more than 75% detected once. The sequencing input was peripheral blood. Receptor source: a man in his forties with active or convalescent COVID-19.

The CDR3 sequence is CASSLRGGEFF. Here the CDR3 DNA reads TGTGCCAGCAGTTTGCGCGGGGGGGAGTTCTTC. The V gene is TRBV28, the J gene TRBJ2-1; 9 bases are a match to TRBD2. V dropped 3 bases and J dropped 14; count of bases not matched to a gene: 2. The CDR3 sequence is 11 residues long. CDR1 and CDR2 (germline): MDHEN, SYDVKM.

The chain uses TRBV28 and TRBJ1-2; 10 bases align to TRBD1. Germline V CDR1 and CDR2: MDHEN, SYDVKM. CDR3 length equals 13 residues. V lost 6 bases and J lost 5; bases outside the gene matches: 3. The CDR3 nucleotides are TGTGCCAGCAGGGGGACAGGGGTTTATGGCTACACCTTC. Protein product: CASRGTGVYGYTF.

The genes are TRBV6-5 and TRBJ2-3; maybe TRBD1 (6 bases). V was shortened by 5 bases and J by 3 bases, with 9 bases between the two germline ends. Germline CDR1 MNHEY, CDR2 SVGAGI. The CDR3 length is 13 residues. The CDR3 coding sequence is TGTGCCAGCAGTCGTACAGGGACAGATACGCAGTATTTT. Translating it yields CASSRTGTDTQYF.

This chain uses TRBV27 with TRBJ2-7; D is perhaps TRBD2 (6 bases). CDR3 length: 13 residues. The V gene lost 8 bases and the J gene lost 3 bases, with 14 bases spanning the gap. CDR1 is MNHEY, CDR2 SMNVEV, per germline (reference sequence). As DNA, the CDR3 is TGTGCCAGCCAGACCCTAGCGAGCTACGAGCAGTACTTC. It is translated as CASQTLASYEQYF.

J is TRBJ1-2 and V is TRBV6-1; TRBD1 matches at 7 bases. V gave up 3 bases and J gave up 4 bases; unmatched junction bases: 11. This CDR3 has 16 residues. Germline V gene data show CDR1 as MNHNS and CDR2 as SASEGT. This CDR3 is CASSEVYRDRVYGYTF. The CDR3 DNA reads TGTGCCAGCAGTGAGGTTTACCGTGACAGGGTCTATGGCTACACCTTC.

This chain connects TRBV19 to TRBJ2-3; D perhaps matches TRBD2 (6 bases). The CDR3 contains 14 residues. Trimming removed 5 bases from V and 4 bases from J, with 13 bases in between. Germline V gene sequence: CDR1 LNHDA, CDR2 SQIVND (reference sequence). CDR3 region: CASSAPPSADTQYF. The CDR3 region has the DNA TGTGCCAGTAGTGCACCCCCTAGCGCAGATACGCAGTATTTT.

The rearrangement joins TRBV3-1 (or the pseudogene TRBV3-2) to TRBJ2-3; TRBD1 might be the D (5 bases). Germline V gives CDR1 LGHDT, CDR2 YNNKEL (reference sequence). Trimming removed 2 bases from V and 4 bases from J, with 10 bases in between. This CDR3 is 14 amino acids long. CDR3 region: CASSQSRVADTQYF. The CDR3 DNA sequence: TGTGCCAGCAGCCAAAGCAGGGTGGCAGATACGCAGTATTTT.

The V gene is TRBV5-5, the J gene TRBJ2-1; 14 bases are shared with TRBD2. The germline gives CDR1 SGHKS, CDR2 YYEKEE (reference sequence). J lost 6 bases, V lost 4 bases, and 6 bases had no gene match. The CDR3 extends over 16 amino acids. CDR3 in amino acids: CASSHLGTSGGNEQFF. For the CDR3, the DNA is TGTGCCAGCAGCCATCTTGGGACTAGCGGGGGCAATGAGCAGTTCTTC.

J is TRBJ1-6 and V is TRBV15; possible D gene TRBD1, 6 bases. V lost 1 base and J 0 bases, leaving 10 bases between the germline ends. This CDR3 region has 17 residues. Looked up from germline, CDR1 is LNHNV and CDR2 is YYDKDF (reference sequence). The CDR3 sequence is CATSRVRGSSYNSPLHF. The CDR3 region has the DNA TGTGCCACCAGCAGAGTAAGGGGGAGCTCCTATAATTCACCCCTCCACTTT. Supplemented by reference TRBV15 and TRBJ1-6, the full variable domain reads DAMVIQNPRYQVTQFGKPVTLSCSQTLNHNVMYWYQQKSSQAPKLLFHYYDKDFNNEADTPDNFQSRRPNTSFCFLDIRSPGLGDTAMYLCATSRVRGSSYNSPLHFGNGTRLTVT.

This clone has only a few counts. The genes are TRBV19 and TRBJ1-6; D gene uncertain. The V gene lost 4 bases and the J gene lost 2 bases, with 6 bases spanning the gap. From germline, CDR1 is LNHDA and CDR2 SQIVND (reference sequence). The CDR3 spans 14 residues. The CDR3: CASSNAAYNSPLHF. The CDR3 DNA reads as TGTGCCAGTAGTAACGCGGCCTATAATTCACCCCTCCACTTT.

The chain has TRBV5-8 and TRBJ2-3, with TRBD1 matching over 9 bases. The germline V gene has CDR1 SGHTS and CDR2 YDEGEE. CDR3 length: 15 amino acids. The V segment lost 4 bases and the J segment 3 bases; nucleotides outside the gene matches: 6. DNA for the CDR3: TGTGCCAGCAGCCCGGGACAGGGTTTAACAGATACGCAGTATTTT. This encodes CASSPGQGLTDTQYF.

The chain carries TRBV21-1 and TRBJ1-6. TRBV21-1 is a pseudogene segment. The CDR3 runs to 18 residues. In nucleotides, the CDR3 is TGTGCCAGCAGCAAAGGGGGGGGCCTTACCTCCTATAATTCACCCCTCCACTTT. Protein sequence: CASSKGGGLTSYNSPLHF.

The J gene is TRBJ2-7, the V gene TRBV15; TRBD1 agrees at 7 bases. V trimming: 2 bases; J trimming: 10 bases; junction bases outside the gene matches: 5. Germline V gene lookup returns CDR1 LNHNV and CDR2 YYDKDF (reference sequence). The CDR3 spans 12 residues. CDR3 amino acids: CATSRYTGVQYF. DNA of the CDR3: TGTGCCACCAGCAGATATACAGGGGTACAGTACTTC.

The chain employs TRBV29-1 and TRBJ1-4; D not certain. Trimming stripped 4 bases from V and 0 bases from J, with 9 bases between. This CDR3 spans 14 amino acids. The germline V gene has CDR1 SQVTM and CDR2 ANQGSEA. In nucleotides, the CDR3 is TGCAGCGTTGGAACGACTCCAACTAATGAAAAACTGTTTTTT. Protein product: CSVGTTPTNEKLFF.